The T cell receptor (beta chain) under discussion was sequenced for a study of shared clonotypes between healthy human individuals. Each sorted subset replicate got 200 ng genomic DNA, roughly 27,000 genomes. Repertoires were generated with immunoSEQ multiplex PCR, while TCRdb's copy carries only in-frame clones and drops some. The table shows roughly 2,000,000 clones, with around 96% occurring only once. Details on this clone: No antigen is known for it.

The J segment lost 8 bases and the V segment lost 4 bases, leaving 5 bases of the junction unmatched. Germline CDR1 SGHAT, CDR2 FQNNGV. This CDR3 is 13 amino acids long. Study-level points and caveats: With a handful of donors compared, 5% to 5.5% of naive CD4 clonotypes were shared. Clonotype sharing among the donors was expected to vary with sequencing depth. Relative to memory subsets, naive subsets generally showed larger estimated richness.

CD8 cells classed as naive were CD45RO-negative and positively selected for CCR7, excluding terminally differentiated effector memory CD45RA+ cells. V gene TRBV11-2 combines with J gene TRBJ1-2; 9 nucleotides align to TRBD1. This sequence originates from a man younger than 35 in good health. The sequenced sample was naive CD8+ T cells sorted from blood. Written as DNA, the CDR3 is TGTGCCAGCAGCTCGAGGACAGGGGAAGGCTACACCTTC. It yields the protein CASSSRTGEGYTF.